These T cell receptor beta chains were read from a single sample in a study of PD-1 blockade in classical Hodgkin lymphoma. The repertoire was sequenced with immunoSEQ multiplex PCR; TCRdb's copy has only in-frame clones and lacks some. The sample has 20,000 or so clones, roughly 89% seen once. The sequencing sample was made of CD4+ T cells from blood. The receptors stem from a human donor with classical Hodgkin lymphoma. The CDR3 runs from the conserved cysteine through the conserved F or W. D genes are given only for firm matches. Size values are once, few and many counts, or a class for expanded clones, and some rows have none.

TRBJ2-7,.,.,TRBV5-1,CASSLGVGGEQYF,TGCGCCAGCAGCTTGGGAGTGGGGGGCGAGCAGTACTTC
TRBJ1-4,.,.,TRBV10-3,CAIRSDSPNEKLFF,TGTGCCATCAGATCGGACAGCCCCAATGAAAAACTGTTTTTT
TRBJ1-4,.,TRBD1,TRBV6-1,CASSDRGHGEKLFF,TGTGCCAGCAGTGACAGGGGGCACGGTGAAAAACTGTTTTTT
TRBJ1-1,.,.,TRBV2,CASSRIPMSRLRNKDTEAFF,TGTGCCAGCAGTAGAATCCCGATGTCTAGGCTCCGCAATAAGGACACTGAAGCTTTCTTT
TRBJ2-1,.,.,TRBV5-6,CASSFVRGSSYNEQFF,TGTGCCAGCAGCTTTGTTCGGGGCAGCTCCTACAATGAGCAGTTCTTC
TRBJ1-1,.,.,TRBV19,CASSIRGTGGHTEAFF,TGTGCCAGTAGTATTCGGGGAACAGGCGGTCACACTGAAGCTTTCTTT
TRBJ1-1,.,.,TRBV18,CASSLKNTEAFF,TGTGCCAGCTCACTTAAGAACACTGAAGCTTTCTTT
TRBJ1-1,.,.,TRBV10-3,CAISDKPGRETEAFF,TGTGCCATCAGTGATAAGCCAGGGAGAGAGACTGAAGCTTTCTTT
TRBJ2-4,.,TRBD2,TRBV30,CAWSVNLLAAKNIQYF,TGTGCCTGGAGTGTAAATCTACTAGCGGCCAAAAACATTCAGTACTTC
TRBJ1-2,.,TRBD1,TRBV13,CASSQRDRYYGYTF,TGTGCCAGCAGTCAAAGGGACAGATACTATGGCTACACCTTC
TRBJ1-3,once,.,TRBV6-6,CASRRTSNSGNTIYF,TGTGCCAGCAGGAGGACATCAAACTCTGGAAACACCATATATTTT
TRBJ1-2,few,.,TRBV27,CASSFQGYYGYTF,TGTGCCAGCAGTTTTCAGGGTTACTATGGCTACACCTTC
TRBJ2-1,.,TRBD2,TRBV5-4,CASSSTRDSGGLYNEQFF,TGTGCCAGCAGCTCGACTAGGGATAGCGGGGGACTCTACAATGAGCAGTTCTTC
TRBJ2-5,.,.,TRBV7-9,CASWDGGETQYF,TGTGCCAGTTGGGACGGAGGGGAGACCCAGTACTTC
TRBJ1-1,.,TRBD1,TRBV7-9,CASSRTGEGTEAFF,TGTGCCAGCAGCCGGACAGGGGAGGGCACTGAAGCTTTCTTT
TRBJ2-1,.,.,TRBV14,CASSPLASYNEQFF,TGTGCCAGCAGCCCCCTAGCCTCCTACAATGAGCAGTTCTTC
TRBJ1-1,.,.,TRBV5-1,CASRLLGYTEAFF,TGCGCAAGCAGGCTTTTAGGTTACACTGAAGCTTTCTTT
TRBJ2-4,.,TRBD1,TRBV7-9,CASSFQGVGNIQYF,TGTGCCAGCAGCTTCCAGGGGGTGGGGAACATTCAGTACTTC
TRBJ1-1,.,.,TRBV6-5,CASRAGRRRDTEAFF,TGTGCCAGCAGGGCGGGACGCCGGAGAGACACTGAAGCTTTCTTT
TRBJ1-2,once,TRBD1,TRBV6-6,CASSYGGGGYTF,TGTGCCAGCAGTTATGGAGGGGGCGGCTACACCTTC
TRBJ2-7,.,.,TRBV28,CASSSLPGSHEQYF,TGTGCCAGCAGTTCCCTTCCAGGGAGCCACGAGCAGTACTTC
TRBJ1-6,few,.,TRBV5-1,CASSLAPNSPLHF,TGCGCCAGCAGCTTGGCCCCAAATTCACCCCTCCACTTT
TRBJ1-1,.,.,TRBV5-1,CASSPGLRVTEAFF,TGCGCCAGCAGCCCGGGACTTAGAGTTACTGAAGCTTTCTTT
TRBJ2-7,.,.,TRBV6-1,CASMGGSSYEQYF,TGTGCCAGCATGGGAGGTAGCTCCTACGAGCAGTACTTC
TRBJ1-1,.,.,TRBV5-4,CAGSPEPALNTEAFF,TGTGCCGGCAGCCCCGAGCCAGCCCTTAATACTGAAGCTTTCTTT
TRBJ1-1,.,TRBD1,TRBV5-1,CASSSGATGGAEAFF,TGCGCCAGCAGCTCTGGAGCGACAGGGGGGGCTGAAGCTTTCTTT
TRBJ2-4,.,.,TRBV6-5,CASRDSAKNIQYF,TGTGCCAGCAGAGACTCAGCCAAAAACATTCAGTACTTC
TRBJ2-3,.,TRBD2,TRBV6-1,CASRLAGGSDTQYF,TGTGCCAGCAGACTAGCGGGAGGGTCAGATACGCAGTATTTT
TRBJ2-1,.,TRBD1,TRBV28,CASSFPRDRAFNEQFF,TGTGCCAGCAGTTTCCCCCGGGACAGGGCTTTCAATGAGCAGTTCTTC
TRBJ2-2,.,.,TRBV30,CAWGGRPSPGELFF,TGTGCCTGGGGAGGACGACCGAGCCCCGGGGAGCTGTTTTTT
TRBJ2-2,.,.,TRBV6-5,CASSWGRNAGELFF,TGTGCCAGCAGTTGGGGGAGGAACGCCGGGGAGCTGTTTTTT
TRBJ1-1,.,TRBD1,TRBV7-2,CASSRTGVREAFF,TGTGCCAGCAGCCGTACAGGGGTACGGGAAGCTTTCTTT
TRBJ1-1,.,.,TRBV4-1,CASSQDPQGNTEAFF,TGCGCCAGCAGCCAAGATCCCCAGGGGAACACTGAAGCTTTCTTT
TRBJ1-5,once,TRBD1,TRBV9,CASSPRGQANQPQHF,TGTGCCAGCAGCCCCAGAGGACAGGCCAATCAGCCCCAGCATTTT
TRBJ2-3,.,TRBD2,TRBV15,CATSIGLAVTDTQYF,TGTGCCACCAGCATAGGACTAGCGGTCACAGATACGCAGTATTTT
TRBJ1-4,.,.,TRBV6-6,CASSPIEREKLFF,TGTGCCAGCAGTCCGATTGAGAGAGAAAAACTGTTTTTT
TRBJ2-1,.,TRBD2,TRBV27,CASSSPAGENYNEQFF,TGTGCCAGCAGTTCGCCGGCGGGGGAAAACTACAATGAGCAGTTCTTC
TRBJ1-3,.,.,TRBV6-6,CASRLTVSGNTIYF,TGTGCCAGCAGACTGACGGTTTCTGGAAACACCATATATTTT
TRBJ2-1,once,TRBD2,TRBV19,CASSIVTSGIYEQFF,TGTGCCAGTAGTATAGTGACTAGCGGGATCTATGAGCAGTTCTTC
TRBJ1-1,.,TRBD1,TRBV9,CASSVQPGTDMNTEAFF,TGTGCCAGCAGCGTCCAACCAGGGACAGACATGAACACTGAAGCTTTCTTT
TRBJ1-1,.,.,TRBV5-4,CASSGGETVNTEAFF,TGTGCCAGCAGCGGGGGTGAGACCGTGAACACTGAAGCTTTCTTT
TRBJ2-2,.,.,TRBV19,CASSPTGRRANGELFF,TGTGCCAGTTCTCCTACCGGTCGACGGGCTAACGGGGAGCTGTTTTTT
TRBJ2-3,.,TRBD2,TRBV11-2,CASRLAGVSTDTQYF,TGTGCCAGCAGACTAGCGGGAGTGAGCACAGATACGCAGTATTTT
TRBJ2-7,.,.,TRBV18,CASSPTALGGGLDEQYF,TGTGCCAGCTCACCAACAGCGTTGGGTGGGGGCCTGGACGAGCAGTACTTC
TRBJ1-1,few,.,TRBV5-1,CASSFGHDTEAFF,TGCGCCAGCAGCTTTGGACACGACACTGAAGCTTTCTTT
TRBJ1-3,.,.,TRBV18,CASSPARARISSGNTIYF,TGTGCCAGCTCCCCAGCCCGGGCCCGAATTTCCTCTGGAAACACCATATATTTT
TRBJ1-1,.,.,TRBV4-1,CASSQDRSSWVTEAFF,TGCGCCAGCAGCCAAGATAGGTCATCCTGGGTCACTGAAGCTTTCTTT
TRBJ1-5,few,.,TRBV19,CASTLSSPGPDQPQHF,TGTGCCAGTACCCTTAGTTCTCCAGGGCCCGATCAGCCCCAGCATTTT
TRBJ1-5,.,.,TRBV4-1,CASSQVPVVGNQPQHF,TGCGCCAGCAGCCAAGTTCCGGTGGTAGGGAATCAGCCCCAGCATTTT
TRBJ2-7,once,.,TRBV27,CASSRTSIGTYEQYF,TGTGCCAGCAGCCGTACCAGTATAGGAACCTACGAGCAGTACTTC
TRBJ1-1,.,TRBD1,TRBV10-3,CAISGLQGASTEAFF,TGTGCCATCAGTGGACTACAGGGGGCCAGCACTGAAGCTTTCTTT
TRBJ2-1,.,TRBD1,TRBV7-2,CASSLSTGARYNEQFF,TGTGCCAGCAGCTTATCGACAGGGGCGAGATACAATGAGCAGTTCTTC
TRBJ2-3,.,.,TRBV6-4,CASSEVGTDTQYF,TGTGCCAGCAGTGAGGTGGGGACAGATACGCAGTATTTT
TRBJ2-7,once,TRBD1,TRBV30,CAWSGGTGDTDEQYF,TGTGCCTGGAGCGGAGGGACAGGGGATACGGACGAGCAGTACTTC
TRBJ2-1,.,.,TRBV6-1,CASSVRNEQFF,TGTGCCAGCAGTGTCCGAAATGAGCAGTTCTTC